This T cell receptor delta chain was profiled in a study of gamma-delta T cells after stem cell transplantation. TCRdb used CATT to re-call clones from the RT-PCR reads. The repertoire holds fewer than 3,000 delta-chain clones, 2.5% to 3% seen once, with approximately 32% in the top ten. This clone was observed a few times. A far larger clone is one nucleotide away, so this likely arose from a read error. Within the sample, other DNA sequences also encode this same CDR3. CDR3 length: 17 amino acids. The germline CDR1 and CDR2 sequences are GEAIGNYY and EKD. V shed 3 bases, J shed 0 bases, and the junction held 6 bases outside the gene matches.

The specimen sequenced was gamma-delta T cells. This chain links TRDV2 with TRDJ1; 13 bases agree with TRDD3. The TCR comes from a human donor. It is not recorded whose cells these are; they may come from a transplant donor. CDR3 in DNA: TGTGCCTGTGACGCCCTACTGGGGGATACGTACACCGATAAACTCATCTTT. It translates to CACDALLGDTYTDKLIF.